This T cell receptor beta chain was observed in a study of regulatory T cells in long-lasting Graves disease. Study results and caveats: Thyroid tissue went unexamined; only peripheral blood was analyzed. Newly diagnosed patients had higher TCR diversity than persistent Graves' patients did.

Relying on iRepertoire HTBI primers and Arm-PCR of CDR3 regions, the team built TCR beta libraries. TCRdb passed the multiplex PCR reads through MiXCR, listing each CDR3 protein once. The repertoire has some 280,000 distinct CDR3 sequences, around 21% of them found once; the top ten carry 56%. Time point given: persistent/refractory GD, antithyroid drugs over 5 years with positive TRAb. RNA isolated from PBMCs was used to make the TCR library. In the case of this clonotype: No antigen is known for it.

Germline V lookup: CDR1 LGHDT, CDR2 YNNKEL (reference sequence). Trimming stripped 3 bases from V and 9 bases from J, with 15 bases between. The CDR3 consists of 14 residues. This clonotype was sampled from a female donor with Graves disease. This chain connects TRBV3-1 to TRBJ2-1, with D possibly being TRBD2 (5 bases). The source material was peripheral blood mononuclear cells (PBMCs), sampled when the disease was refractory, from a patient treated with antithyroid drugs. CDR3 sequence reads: CASSHGPSGGEQFF. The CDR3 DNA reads TGTGCCAGCAGCCACGGACCCTCCGGAGGTGAGCAGTTCTTC.